The sequence of this TCR beta chain was determined in a study of blood T cells in healthy people across ages. About the research overall: About one barcoded beta molecule was captured per two T cells (by template switching).

CDR3 length: 14 residues. In germline, CDR1 is MNHNY, CDR2 SVGAGI (reference sequence). A J-beta primer mix and a sample-barcoded 5' primer were used in a second PCR of about 7 to 12 cycles. TCRdb re-analysed the 5' RACE reads in MiXCR, keeping a single row per CDR3 protein. The sample carries about a million distinct CDR3 sequences, roughly 48% recorded once. Around 10 milliliters of peripheral blood were drawn from each donor. The genes are TRBV6-6 and TRBJ2-4, with TRBD1 matching 8 bases. The DNA end favors TRBJ2-7, so the J call may be wrong. This sequence was found in a man aged 25-45 years in good health. Material for sequencing was blood. The CDR3 DNA reads as TGTGCCAGCAGCCGGGACAGGAGACTCTACGAGCAGTACTTC. It codes for CASSRDRRLYEQYF.